This TCR beta chain was identified in a study of human T cells and chemical hapten exposure. The CDR3 is 16 amino acids. Deletions cut 6 bases from V and 0 bases from J, with 17 bases between. From germline, CDR1 is SGHRS and CDR2 YFSETQ. Each CDR3 protein is one row after TCRdb ran MiXCR on the 5' RACE reads. The table lists approximately 140,000 distinct CDR3 sequences, about 4.3% of them singletons, with over 1.3% in the top ten. Before extraction, the whole blood was not fractionated, and total RNA was taken from it. The receptor was derived from a female donor in good health. The chain links TRBV5-1 to TRBJ2-3; D uncertain. Here the CDR3 DNA reads TGCGCCAGCAAAAACACTCGGTCTGCTAGCACAGATACGCAGTATTTT. Its protein product is CASKNTRSASTDTQYF.